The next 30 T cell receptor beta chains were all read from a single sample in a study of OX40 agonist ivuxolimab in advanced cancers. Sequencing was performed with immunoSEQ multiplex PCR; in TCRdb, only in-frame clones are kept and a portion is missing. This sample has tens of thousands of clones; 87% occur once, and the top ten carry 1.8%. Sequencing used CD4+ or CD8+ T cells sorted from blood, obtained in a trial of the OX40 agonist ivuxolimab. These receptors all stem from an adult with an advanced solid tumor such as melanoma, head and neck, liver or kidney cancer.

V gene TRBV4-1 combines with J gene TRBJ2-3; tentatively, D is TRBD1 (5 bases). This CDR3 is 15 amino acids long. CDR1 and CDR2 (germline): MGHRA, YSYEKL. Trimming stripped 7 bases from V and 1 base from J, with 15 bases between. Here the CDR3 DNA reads TGCGCCAGCACATTACAGGCACGGGGCACAGATACGCAGTATTTT. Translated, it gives CASTLQARGTDTQYF.

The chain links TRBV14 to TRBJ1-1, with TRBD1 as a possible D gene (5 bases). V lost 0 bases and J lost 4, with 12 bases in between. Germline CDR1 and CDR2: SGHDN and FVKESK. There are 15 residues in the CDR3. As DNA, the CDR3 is TGTGCCAGCAGCCAAGATCTGGACAAATTCACTGAAGCTTTCTTT. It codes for CASSQDLDKFTEAFF.

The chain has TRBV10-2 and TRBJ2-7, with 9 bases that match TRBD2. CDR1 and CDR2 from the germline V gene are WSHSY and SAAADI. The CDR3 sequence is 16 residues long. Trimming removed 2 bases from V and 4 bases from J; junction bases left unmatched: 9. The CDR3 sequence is CASSEGGGSGRYEQYF. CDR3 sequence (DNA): TGCGCCAGCAGTGAGGGGGGAGGGAGCGGGAGGTACGAGCAGTACTTC.

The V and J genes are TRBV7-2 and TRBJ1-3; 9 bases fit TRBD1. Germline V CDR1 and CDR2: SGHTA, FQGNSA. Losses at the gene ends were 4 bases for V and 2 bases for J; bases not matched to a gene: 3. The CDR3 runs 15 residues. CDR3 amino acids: CASSYRGPTGNTIYF. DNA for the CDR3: TGTGCCAGCAGCTACAGGGGGCCAACTGGAAACACCATATATTTT.

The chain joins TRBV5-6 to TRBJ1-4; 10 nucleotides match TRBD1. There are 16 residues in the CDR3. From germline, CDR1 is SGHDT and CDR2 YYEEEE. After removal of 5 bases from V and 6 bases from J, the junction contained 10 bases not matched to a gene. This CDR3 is CASSPPLTGGYEKLFF. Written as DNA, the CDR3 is TGTGCCAGCAGTCCCCCGCTGACAGGGGGCTATGAAAAACTGTTTTTT.

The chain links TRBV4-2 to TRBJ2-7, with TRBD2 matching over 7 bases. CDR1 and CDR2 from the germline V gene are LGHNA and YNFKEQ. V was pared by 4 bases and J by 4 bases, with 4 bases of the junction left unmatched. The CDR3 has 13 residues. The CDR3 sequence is CASSPGGSYEQYF. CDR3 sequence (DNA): TGTGCCAGCAGCCCCGGCGGGAGTTACGAGCAGTACTTC.

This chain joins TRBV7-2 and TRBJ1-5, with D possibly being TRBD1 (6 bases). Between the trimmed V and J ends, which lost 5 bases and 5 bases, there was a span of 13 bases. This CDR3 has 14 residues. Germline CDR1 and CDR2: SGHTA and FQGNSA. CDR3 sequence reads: CASSRGGRDQPQHF. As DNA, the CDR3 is TGTGCCAGCAGCCGCGGGGGGCGGGATCAGCCCCAGCATTTT.

This chain's CDR3 is CAGKTSLNTGELFF. The CDR3 DNA is TGTGCCGGAAAGACTAGCCTAAACACCGGGGAGCTGTTTTTT. The V gene is TRBV30, the J gene TRBJ2-2; 7 bases map to TRBD2. CDR1 and CDR2 from the germline V gene are GTSNPN and SVGIG (reference sequence). V was pared by 8 bases and J by 2 bases, with 8 bases of the junction left unmatched. The CDR3 extends over 14 amino acids.

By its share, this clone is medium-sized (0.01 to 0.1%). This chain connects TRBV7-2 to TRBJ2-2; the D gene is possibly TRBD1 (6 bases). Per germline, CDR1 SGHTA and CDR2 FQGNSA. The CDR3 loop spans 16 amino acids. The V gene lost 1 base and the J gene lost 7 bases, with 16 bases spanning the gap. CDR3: CASSLVGGLGGGELFF. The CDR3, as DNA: TGTGCCAGCAGCTTAGTCGGCGGCTTAGGGGGCGGGGAGCTGTTTTTT.

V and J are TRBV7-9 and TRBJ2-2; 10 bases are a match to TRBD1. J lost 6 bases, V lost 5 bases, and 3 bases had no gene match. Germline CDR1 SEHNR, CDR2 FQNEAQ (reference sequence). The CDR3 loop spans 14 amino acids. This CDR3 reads CASSLGQGAGELFF. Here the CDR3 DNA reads TGTGCCAGCAGCCTCGGACAGGGGGCCGGGGAGCTGTTTTTT.

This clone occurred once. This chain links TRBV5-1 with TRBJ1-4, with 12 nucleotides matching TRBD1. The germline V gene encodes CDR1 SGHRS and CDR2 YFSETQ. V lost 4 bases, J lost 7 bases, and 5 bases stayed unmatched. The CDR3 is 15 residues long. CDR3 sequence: CASSQGQGAGEKLFF. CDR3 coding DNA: TGCGCCAGCAGCCAGGGACAGGGGGCAGGTGAAAAACTGTTTTTT.

CDR3 residues: CASSFLAGSTDTQYF. The CDR3 coding sequence is TGCGCCAGCAGCTTTCTAGCGGGGAGCACAGATACGCAGTATTTT. J is TRBJ2-3 and V is TRBV5-1, with 9 bases lining up with TRBD2. The trim removed 2 bases at V and 0 bases at J, leaving 1 base unmatched. The CDR3 consists of 15 residues. Germline V CDR1 and CDR2: SGHRS, YFSETQ.

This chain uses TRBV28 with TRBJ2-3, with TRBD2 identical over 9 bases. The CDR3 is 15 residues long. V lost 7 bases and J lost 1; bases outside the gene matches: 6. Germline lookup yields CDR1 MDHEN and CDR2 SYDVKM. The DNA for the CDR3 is TGTGCCAGCACCATTAGCGGGAGCCGCACAGATACGCAGTATTTT. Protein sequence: CASTISGSRTDTQYF.

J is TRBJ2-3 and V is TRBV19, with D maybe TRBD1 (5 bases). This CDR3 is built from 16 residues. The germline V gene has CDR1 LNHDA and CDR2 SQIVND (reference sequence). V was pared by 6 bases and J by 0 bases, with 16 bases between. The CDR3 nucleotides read TGTGCCAGTAGCGAACCTCAGGGATATAGCACAGATACGCAGTATTTT. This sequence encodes CASSEPQGYSTDTQYF.

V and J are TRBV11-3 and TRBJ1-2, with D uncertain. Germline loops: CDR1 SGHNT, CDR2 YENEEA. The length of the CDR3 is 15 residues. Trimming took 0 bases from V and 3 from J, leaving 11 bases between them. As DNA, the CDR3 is TGTGCCAGCAGCTTAGATTCGGCGGCTGACTATGGCTACACCTTC. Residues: CASSLDSAADYGYTF.

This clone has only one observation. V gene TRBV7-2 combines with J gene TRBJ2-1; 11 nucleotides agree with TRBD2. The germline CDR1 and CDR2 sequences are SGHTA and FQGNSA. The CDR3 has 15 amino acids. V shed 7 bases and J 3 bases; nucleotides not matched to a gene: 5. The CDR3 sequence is CASKLAGAIYNEQFF. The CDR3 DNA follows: TGTGCCAGCAAACTAGCGGGAGCTATCTACAATGAGCAGTTCTTC.

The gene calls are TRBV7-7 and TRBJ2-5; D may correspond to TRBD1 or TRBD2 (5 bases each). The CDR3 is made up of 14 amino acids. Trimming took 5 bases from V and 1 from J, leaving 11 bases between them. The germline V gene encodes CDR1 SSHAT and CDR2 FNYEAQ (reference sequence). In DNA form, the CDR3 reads TGTGCCAGCAGCCAGTCGGGGACCCAAGAGACCCAGTACTTC. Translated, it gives CASSQSGTQETQYF.

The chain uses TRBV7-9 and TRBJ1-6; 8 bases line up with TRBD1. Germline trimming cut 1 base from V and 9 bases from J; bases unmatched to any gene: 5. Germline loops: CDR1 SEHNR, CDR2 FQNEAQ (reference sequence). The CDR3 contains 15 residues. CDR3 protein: CASSLGRGQGSPLHF. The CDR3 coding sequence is TGTGCCAGCAGCTTAGGCAGGGGGCAAGGTTCACCCCTCCACTTT.

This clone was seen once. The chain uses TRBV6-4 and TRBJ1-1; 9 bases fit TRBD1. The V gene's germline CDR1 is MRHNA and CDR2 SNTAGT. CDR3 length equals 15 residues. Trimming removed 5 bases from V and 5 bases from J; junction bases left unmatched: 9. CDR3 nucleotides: TGTGCCAGCAGTATCACTTGGGACAGGGTGACTGAAGCTTTCTTT. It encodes CASSITWDRVTEAFF.

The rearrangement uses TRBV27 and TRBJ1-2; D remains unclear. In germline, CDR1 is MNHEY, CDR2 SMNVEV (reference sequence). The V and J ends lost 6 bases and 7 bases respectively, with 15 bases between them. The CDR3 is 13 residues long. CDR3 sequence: CASSYGPAGGYTF. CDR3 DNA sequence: TGTGCCAGCAGCTATGGACCTGCGGGTGGCTACACCTTC.

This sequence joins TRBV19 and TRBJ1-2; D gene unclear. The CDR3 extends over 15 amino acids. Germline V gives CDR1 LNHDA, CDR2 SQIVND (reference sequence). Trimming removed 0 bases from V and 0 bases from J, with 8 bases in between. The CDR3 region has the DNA TGTGCCAGTAGTATAGATTCACGACCTAACTATGGCTACACCTTC. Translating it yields CASSIDSRPNYGYTF.

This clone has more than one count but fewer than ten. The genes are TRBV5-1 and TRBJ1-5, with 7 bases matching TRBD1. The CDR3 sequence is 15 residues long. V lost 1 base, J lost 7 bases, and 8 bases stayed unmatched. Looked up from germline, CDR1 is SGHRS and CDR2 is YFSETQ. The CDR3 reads CASSLQGGPGQPQHF. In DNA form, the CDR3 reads TGCGCCAGCAGCTTGCAGGGGGGACCGGGACAGCCCCAGCATTTT.

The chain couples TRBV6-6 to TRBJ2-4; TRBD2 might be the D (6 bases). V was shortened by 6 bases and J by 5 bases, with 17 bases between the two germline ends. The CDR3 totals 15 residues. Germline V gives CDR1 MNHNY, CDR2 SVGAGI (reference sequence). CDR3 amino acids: CASRRGRTSQNIQYF. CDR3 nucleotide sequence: TGTGCCAGCAGGAGGGGCAGAACTAGCCAAAACATTCAGTACTTC.

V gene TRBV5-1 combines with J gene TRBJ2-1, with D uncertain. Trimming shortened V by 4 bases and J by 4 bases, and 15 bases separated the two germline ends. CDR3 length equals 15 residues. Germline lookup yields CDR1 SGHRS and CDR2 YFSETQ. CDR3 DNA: TGCGCCAGCAGCGAGACCGACGTACTTTACAATGAGCAGTTCTTC. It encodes CASSETDVLYNEQFF.

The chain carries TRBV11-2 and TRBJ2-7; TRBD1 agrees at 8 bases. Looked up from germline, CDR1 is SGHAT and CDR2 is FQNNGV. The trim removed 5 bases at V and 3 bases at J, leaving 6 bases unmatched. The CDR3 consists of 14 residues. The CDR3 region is CASSPLQGDYEQYF. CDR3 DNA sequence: TGTGCCAGCAGCCCCCTACAGGGGGACTACGAGCAGTACTTC.

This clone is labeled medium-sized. Here the CDR3 DNA reads TGTGCCAGCAGGGGTCGACAGTCTTATGGCTACACCTTC. The encoded protein is CASRGRQSYGYTF. The chain combines TRBV6-1 with TRBJ1-2; weak D call: TRBD1 (5 bases). The CDR3 consists of 13 residues. Between the trimmed V and J ends, which lost 6 bases and 5 bases, there was a span of 13 bases. Germline V gives CDR1 MNHNS, CDR2 SASEGT.

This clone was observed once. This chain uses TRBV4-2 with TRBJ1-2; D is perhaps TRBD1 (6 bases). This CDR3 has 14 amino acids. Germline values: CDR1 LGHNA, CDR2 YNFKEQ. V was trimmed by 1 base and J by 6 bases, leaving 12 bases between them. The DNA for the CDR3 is TGTGCCAGCAGCCAAGCCCTGAGGGGGGATGGCTACACCTTC. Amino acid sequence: CASSQALRGDGYTF.

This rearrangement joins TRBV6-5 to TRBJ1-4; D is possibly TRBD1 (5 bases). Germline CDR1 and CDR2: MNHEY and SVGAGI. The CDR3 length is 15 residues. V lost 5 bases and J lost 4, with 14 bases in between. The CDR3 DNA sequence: TGTGCCAGCAGTCAACGGTGGGACCTTAATGAAAAACTGTTTTTT. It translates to CASSQRWDLNEKLFF.

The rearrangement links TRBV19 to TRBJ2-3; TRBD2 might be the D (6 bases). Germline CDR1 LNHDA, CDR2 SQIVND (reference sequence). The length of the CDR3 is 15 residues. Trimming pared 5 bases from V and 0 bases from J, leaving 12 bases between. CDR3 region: CASSFGGASTDTQYF. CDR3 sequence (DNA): TGTGCCAGTAGTTTTGGCGGGGCCAGCACAGATACGCAGTATTTT.

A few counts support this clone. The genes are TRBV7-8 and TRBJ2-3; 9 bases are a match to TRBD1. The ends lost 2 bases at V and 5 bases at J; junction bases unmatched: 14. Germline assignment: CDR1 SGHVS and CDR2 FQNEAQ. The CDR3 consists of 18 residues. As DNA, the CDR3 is TGTGCCAGCAGCTTAAGTCCCCGTGGACAGGGGTGGGTAGATACGCAGTATTTT. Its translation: CASSLSPRGQGWVDTQYF.